Listed below are T cell receptor beta chains from one sample, sequenced in a study of cytomegalovirus exposure and HLA in healthy donors. Measured with immunoSEQ multiplex PCR; TCRdb has only the in-frame clones, and not every one. The sample lists about 160,000 clones; 65% to 90% were seen once. The sequenced material came from PBMCs. These receptors originate from a man in his fifties or sixties in good health and CMV-seropositive. The CDR3 runs from the conserved cysteine through the conserved F or W. The D gene is left open where the match is weak. Expanded clones get a size class; other rows say once, few or many, or leave the size out.

j_call v_call d_call clone_size cdr3_aa cdr3_nt
TRBJ2-7 TRBV27 TRBD1 NA CASSIRDRSSYEQYF TGTGCCAGCAGTATCCGGGACAGAAGCTCCTACGAGCAGTACTTC
TRBJ2-7 TRBV28 NA NA CASTPGGGVSYEQYF TGTGCCAGCACCCCCGGAGGGGGCGTATCCTACGAGCAGTACTTC
TRBJ2-1 TRBV9 NA NA CASGRRAPDNEQFF TGTGCCAGCGGTAGGAGGGCGCCGGACAATGAGCAGTTCTTC
TRBJ1-3 TRBV19 NA NA CASSATARTSGNTIYF TGTGCCAGTAGCGCGACAGCCAGGACGTCTGGAAACACCATATATTTT
TRBJ2-3 TRBV6-5 TRBD1 NA CASRAIGTGDDTQYF TGTGCCAGCAGGGCTATCGGGACAGGGGATGATACGCAGTATTTT
TRBJ1-5 TRBV18 NA once CASSQGDQPQHF TGTGCCAGCTCACAGGGGGATCAGCCCCAGCATTTT
TRBJ1-4 TRBV28 NA NA CASRASGGGSEKLFF TGTGCCAGCAGGGCCTCCGGGGGGGGAAGCGAAAAACTGTTTTTT
TRBJ1-4 TRBV5-6 NA NA CASSLGGGAEEKLFF TGTGCCAGCAGCTTGGGAGGGGGAGCGGAGGAAAAACTGTTTTTT
TRBJ1-2 TRBV21-1 NA NA CASSKARGRGYGYTF TGTGCCAGCAGCAAAGCGAGGGGGCGCGGCTATGGCTACACCTTC
TRBJ2-4 TRBV20-1 NA NA CSATGGNIQYF TGCAGTGCTACGGGCGGGAACATTCAGTACTTC
TRBJ2-1 TRBV7-8 TRBD2 NA CASSGGGGNEQFF TGTGCCAGCAGCGGGGGGGGTGGGAATGAGCAGTTCTTC
TRBJ1-1 TRBV9 TRBD1 once CASSAGQGFAEAFF TGTGCCAGCAGCGCCGGACAGGGGTTCGCTGAAGCTTTCTTT
TRBJ1-5 TRBV28 TRBD1 few CASRSGTLTGGNQPQHF TGTGCCAGCAGATCCGGCACCCTAACAGGGGGCAATCAGCCCCAGCATTTT
TRBJ2-7 TRBV7-2 TRBD1 NA CASSFRDRDLHEQYF TGTGCCAGCAGCTTCCGGGACAGGGACCTCCACGAGCAGTACTTC
TRBJ1-5 TRBV28 NA NA CASSLYRQVYSNQPQHF TGTGCCAGCAGTTTATATAGGCAGGTATATAGCAATCAGCCCCAGCATTTT
TRBJ2-7 TRBV28 NA NA CASSLSPGTYEQYF TGTGCCAGCAGTTTATCGCCAGGAACCTACGAGCAGTACTTC
TRBJ2-3 TRBV9 NA NA CASSVGALPGTDTQYF TGTGCCAGCAGCGTAGGAGCCCTCCCGGGCACAGATACGCAGTATTTT
TRBJ2-7 TRBV29-1 TRBD1 NA CSVQGQGAYEQYF TGCAGCGTCCAGGGACAGGGTGCCTACGAGCAGTACTTC
TRBJ2-6 TRBV18 NA few CASSPLRRDTGSGANVLTF TGTGCCAGCTCACCACTCAGACGGGACACGGGGTCTGGGGCCAACGTCCTGACTTTC
TRBJ1-3 TRBV28 TRBD1 NA CASRLDLTGSSGNTIYF TGTGCCAGCAGGCTCGACCTGACAGGGAGCTCTGGAAACACCATATATTTT
TRBJ2-4 TRBV5-1 NA NA CASSTETGLAKNIQYF TGCGCCAGCAGCACAGAAACAGGTCTAGCCAAAAACATTCAGTACTTC
TRBJ1-5 TRBV28 TRBD1 NA CASSLDRGRNQPQHF TGTGCCAGCAGTTTAGACAGGGGAAGGAATCAGCCCCAGCATTTT
TRBJ1-3 TRBV2 NA NA CASSSIPDRGNTIYF TGTGCCAGCAGTTCAATCCCGGACAGAGGAAACACCATATATTTT
TRBJ2-7 TRBV7-2 TRBD1 NA CASSFAGGSHEQYF TGTGCCAGCAGCTTTGCAGGGGGCTCCCACGAGCAGTACTTC
TRBJ2-6 TRBV5-1 NA once CASSLDYTRNGANVLTF TGCGCCAGCAGCTTGGACTATACAAGGAATGGGGCCAACGTCCTGACTTTC
TRBJ2-7 TRBV9 TRBD2 NA CASSAEGSGRAREQYF TGTGCCAGCAGCGCAGAGGGTAGCGGGAGGGCCCGGGAGCAGTACTTC
TRBJ1-4 TRBV23-1 NA NA CASSQRGPAEKLFF TGCGCCAGCAGTCAAAGAGGGCCCGCGGAAAAACTGTTTTTT
TRBJ2-3 TRBV5-4 TRBD2 NA CASSSGWAGGPTDTQYF TGTGCCAGCAGCTCCGGATGGGCGGGGGGGCCGACAGATACGCAGTATTTT